These 22 T cell receptor beta chains originate from one sample sequenced in a study of T cell changes during pregnancy in multiple sclerosis. Assay: immunoSEQ multiplex PCR; the TCRdb copy retains only in-frame clones and omits some. Of 55,000 to 70,000 clones in the sample, around 94% were seen once. This specimen consisted of CD8+ T cells from peripheral blood mononuclear cells, obtained in the third trimester of pregnancy. The receptors come from a female donor in good health, enrolled as a control in a pregnancy study.

The V and J genes are TRBV7-3 and TRBJ2-3; 7 nucleotides match TRBD2. The CDR3 is 18 residues long. Trimming at V came to 5 bases and at J to 5 bases, leaving 19 bases not matched to a gene. CDR1 and CDR2 from the germline V gene are SGHTA and FQGTGA. In nucleotides, the CDR3 is TGTGCCAGCAGCCTCAAAGGTGGGCGGGGGTATTATGAAGATACGCAGTATTTT. Its translation: CASSLKGGRGYYEDTQYF.

A few counts support this clone. This chain's CDR3 is CASSHTDRGESPLHF. The CDR3 DNA reads TGTGCCAGCAGCCACACGGACAGGGGGGAATCACCCCTCCACTTT. The rearrangement uses TRBV6-5 and TRBJ1-6, with 10 bases lining up with TRBD1. The CDR3 length is 15 residues. Trimming at V came to 6 bases and at J to 10 bases, leaving 9 bases not matched to a gene. Germline V CDR1 and CDR2: MNHEY, SVGAGI.

The chain uses TRBV7-2 and TRBJ1-1, with D possibly TRBD1 on 5 matching bases. This CDR3 is 14 amino acids long. The V and J ends lost 7 bases and 1 base respectively, with 13 bases between them. CDR1 is SGHTA and CDR2 is FQGNSA in the germline V gene. The CDR3 nucleotides are TGTGCCAGCACGCTCCCTGGGGCGAACACTGAAGCTTTCTTT. Amino acid sequence: CASTLPGANTEAFF.

The CDR3 reads CASSGTMNTEAFF. The CDR3 bases are TGCGCCAGCAGCGGGACTATGAACACTGAAGCTTTCTTT. The gene calls are TRBV4-1 and TRBJ1-1; tentatively, D is TRBD1 (5 bases). Trimming took 5 bases from V and 0 from J, leaving 7 bases between them. The CDR3 length is 13 residues. The germline V gene has CDR1 MGHRA and CDR2 YSYEKL.

The chain combines TRBV7-8 with TRBJ1-4; 8 bases align to TRBD1. Germline V CDR1 and CDR2: SGHVS, FQNEAQ. The CDR3 is 18 amino acids. Trimming at V came to 3 bases and at J to 1 base, leaving 10 bases not matched to a gene. The CDR3 bases are TGTGCCAGCAGCTTCTTCACCGACAGGGGAGGAACTAATGAAAAACTGTTTTTT. Translating it yields CASSFFTDRGGTNEKLFF. Combining the CDR3 with reference TRBV7-8 and TRBJ1-4 gives the whole variable domain GAGVSQSPRYKVAKRGQDVALRCDPISGHVSLFWYQQALGQGPEFLTYFQNEAQLDKSGLPSDRFFAERPEGSVSTLKIQRTQQEDSAVYLCASSFFTDRGGTNEKLFFGSGTQLSVL.

The chain uses TRBV27 and TRBJ1-1; D is ambiguous. The CDR3 contains 11 residues. Looked up from germline, CDR1 is MNHEY and CDR2 is SMNVEV (reference sequence). V was trimmed by 10 bases and J by 1 base, leaving 7 bases between them. The CDR3, as DNA: TGTGCCACCCGCAGGAACACTGAAGCTTTCTTT. Translating gives CATRRNTEAFF.

The chain employs TRBV18 and TRBJ2-5, with 9 bases matching TRBD2. This CDR3 comprises 15 residues. Germline V gene sequence: CDR1 KGHSH, CDR2 LQKENI. With 0 bases clipped from V and 5 bases from J, the junction kept 4 bases outside the gene matches. The CDR3 DNA reads as TGTGCCAGCTCACCACCGGCGGGGGGGCCTGAGACCCAGTACTTC. Amino acid sequence: CASSPPAGGPETQYF.

The rearrangement uses TRBV27 and TRBJ1-1, with D perhaps TRBD1 (5 bases). The CDR3 is 17 residues long. The V end was cut by 2 bases, the J end by 1 base, with 17 bases between. CDR1 is MNHEY, CDR2 SMNVEV, per germline (reference sequence). CDR3 nucleotide sequence: TGTGCCAGCAGTTTAAGGTGGGCAGGGCCAGCGAACACTGAAGCTTTCTTT. It encodes CASSLRWAGPANTEAFF.

This rearrangement joins TRBV2 to TRBJ2-3; perhaps TRBD2 as D (7 bases). The ends were cut back, 10 bases at V and 9 bases at J, with 14 bases in the middle. Germline V gene data show CDR1 as SNHLY and CDR2 as FYNNEI. This CDR3 comprises 11 residues. Written as DNA, the CDR3 is TGTGCCACCTACGGGGGGCTAACGCAGTATTTT. Its protein is CATYGGLTQYF.

This clone was detected once. This chain links TRBV4-1 with TRBJ2-7; the match to TRBD2 covers 13 bases. Losses at the gene ends were 4 bases for V and 4 bases for J; bases not matched to a gene: 4. This CDR3 comprises 15 residues. In germline, CDR1 is MGHRA, CDR2 YSYEKL. CDR3 amino acids: CASSRGTSGEYEQYF. The CDR3 nucleotides read TGCGCCAGCAGCCGAGGGACTAGCGGGGAATACGAGCAGTACTTC.

The V call is TRBV5-1, the J call TRBJ2-3; 7 bases are shared with TRBD1. V shed 2 bases and J 1 base; nucleotides not matched to a gene: 7. The germline CDR1 and CDR2 sequences are SGHRS and YFSETQ. CDR3 size: 16 residues. CDR3 region: CASSLKGAPGTDTQYF. The CDR3 DNA sequence: TGCGCCAGCAGCTTAAAGGGGGCGCCTGGCACAGATACGCAGTATTTT.

Regarding this clone: Sequence at one end of the junction differs from germline and may be a read error. The gene calls are TRBV6-6 and TRBJ2-3; 9 nucleotides align to TRBD2. Germline loops: CDR1 MNHNY, CDR2 SVGAGI (reference sequence). The CDR3 spans 14 residues. The CDR3 reads CASSPGTSTDTQYF. The CDR3 region has the DNA TGTGCCAGCAGTCCGGGGACTAGCACTGATACGCAGTATTTT.

This chain connects TRBV14 to TRBJ2-5; possible D gene TRBD1, 6 bases. CDR1 SGHDN and CDR2 FVKESK come from the germline V gene. V dropped 2 bases and J dropped 1 base, with 14 bases sitting between them. There are 16 residues in the CDR3. CDR3 coding DNA: TGTGCCAGCAGCCAACGGCAGACAGGACCCCAAGAGACCCAGTACTTC. Translation gives CASSQRQTGPQETQYF.

The chain uses TRBV7-2 and TRBJ1-2; D gene ambiguous. The CDR3 extends over 12 amino acids. Between the trimmed V and J ends, which lost 5 bases and 4 bases, there was a span of 8 bases. Germline V CDR1 and CDR2: SGHTA, FQGNSA. CDR3 in amino acids: CASSPGGYGYTF. CDR3 bases: TGTGCCAGCAGCCCAGGAGGCTATGGCTACACCTTC.

The chain combines TRBV27 with TRBJ2-3; tentative D call: TRBD2 (5 bases). V lost 9 bases to trimming and J lost 7 bases, with 14 bases between them. CDR3 size: 12 residues. Germline CDR1 MNHEY, CDR2 SMNVEV (reference sequence). CDR3 in DNA: TGTGCCAGTTTCGGGGATGCTCATACGCAGTATTTT. Its translation: CASFGDAHTQYF.

The chain is built from TRBV4-2 and TRBJ2-7, with TRBD1 matching 8 bases. Germline CDR1 reads LGHNA; CDR2 reads YNFKEQ. CDR3 length equals 16 residues. Trimming cost V 2 bases and J 3 bases; bases outside gene matches: 9. The CDR3 loop reads CASSQLSTGVNYEQYF. The CDR3 bases are TGTGCCAGCAGCCAATTATCGACAGGGGTAAACTACGAGCAGTACTTC.

V usage is TRBV4-3 and J usage is TRBJ2-1, with D possibly matching TRBD1 (6 bases). V lost 1 base, J lost 4 bases, and 14 bases lay in between. The CDR3 consists of 16 residues. CDR1 is LGHNA and CDR2 is YSLEER in the germline V gene. The CDR3 reads CASSQVDRRGYNEQFF. Written as DNA, the CDR3 is TGCGCCAGCAGCCAAGTGGACAGAAGGGGTTACAATGAGCAGTTCTTC.

The chain has TRBV4-1 and TRBJ1-1; a weak D match, TRBD1 (5 bases). Per the germline V gene, CDR1 is MGHRA and CDR2 is YSYEKL. The CDR3 has 17 amino acids. Trimming removed 0 bases at V and 1 base at J, with 15 bases between. This chain's CDR3 is CASSQDGGAGSNTEAFF. The CDR3 DNA reads as TGCGCCAGCAGCCAAGACGGTGGGGCAGGGTCGAACACTGAAGCTTTCTTT.

This chain joins TRBV7-2 and TRBJ2-1, with D possibly being TRBD2 (7 bases). This CDR3 comprises 17 residues. The germline gives CDR1 SGHTA, CDR2 FQGNSA. V was cut by 4 bases and J by 3 bases, with 19 bases left in between. As DNA, the CDR3 is TGTGCCAGCAGCTCCGGGTGGGGGGGGGCTGACTACAATGAGCAGTTCTTC. Residues: CASSSGWGGADYNEQFF.

V and J are TRBV5-1 and TRBJ1-1; D might be TRBD1 (6 bases). The CDR3 has 13 amino acids. V was shortened by 3 bases and J by 3 bases, with 9 bases between the two germline ends. Looked up from germline, CDR1 is SGHRS and CDR2 is YFSETQ. CDR3 amino acids: CASSSTGYTEAFF. CDR3 sequence (DNA): TGCGCCAGCAGCTCGACAGGTTACACTGAAGCTTTCTTT.

CDR3: CASSPVQGSNQPQHF. The DNA of the CDR3 is TGTGCCAGCAGCCCGGTCCAGGGTAGCAATCAGCCCCAGCATTTT. J is TRBJ1-5 and V is TRBV6-5; possibly TRBD1 for D (5 bases). The CDR3 contains 15 residues. Germline CDR1 is MNHEY and CDR2 is SVGAGI. The V and J ends lost 6 bases and 0 bases respectively, with 12 bases between them.

The chain couples TRBV4-3 to TRBJ1-2; 7 bases map to TRBD1. J lost 2 bases, V lost 0 bases, and 3 bases had no gene match. This CDR3 has 15 amino acids. Looked up from germline, CDR1 is LGHNA and CDR2 is YSLEER. The CDR3 coding sequence is TGCGCCAGCAGCCAAGAAAGGGGGCGCAACTATGGCTACACCTTC. Encoded protein: CASSQERGRNYGYTF.